The present T cell receptor beta chain was sequenced within a study of pediatric ulcerative colitis. The blood sample was taken during the colonoscopy visit. A word on this clone: Its antigen is as yet unknown.

General study points: Blood-rectal clonal overlap within each person was significantly higher in ulcerative colitis patients than controls. A couple of rectal clonotypes were found only in ulcerative colitis patients, all of them.

Trimming stripped 1 base from V and 4 bases from J, with 15 bases between. CDR3 size: 16 residues. Germline V gene sequence: CDR1 SGHNT, CDR2 YENEEA. This was a survey-level run. The protocol was immunoSEQ multiplex PCR, while the TCRdb copy is restricted to in-frame clones and leaves out a portion. The sample consists of approximately 32,000 clones, 82% of them appearing once. This TCR derives from a boy aged 5-17 years with severe ulcerative colitis. This rearrangement joins TRBV11-3 to TRBJ2-3; D possibly uses TRBD1 or TRBD2 (5 bases each). Sequencing was carried out using blood. The CDR3 DNA sequence: TGTGCCAGCAGCTTAGGGGCCTGGGACGGATCAGATACGCAGTATTTT. It yields the protein CASSLGAWDGSDTQYF.